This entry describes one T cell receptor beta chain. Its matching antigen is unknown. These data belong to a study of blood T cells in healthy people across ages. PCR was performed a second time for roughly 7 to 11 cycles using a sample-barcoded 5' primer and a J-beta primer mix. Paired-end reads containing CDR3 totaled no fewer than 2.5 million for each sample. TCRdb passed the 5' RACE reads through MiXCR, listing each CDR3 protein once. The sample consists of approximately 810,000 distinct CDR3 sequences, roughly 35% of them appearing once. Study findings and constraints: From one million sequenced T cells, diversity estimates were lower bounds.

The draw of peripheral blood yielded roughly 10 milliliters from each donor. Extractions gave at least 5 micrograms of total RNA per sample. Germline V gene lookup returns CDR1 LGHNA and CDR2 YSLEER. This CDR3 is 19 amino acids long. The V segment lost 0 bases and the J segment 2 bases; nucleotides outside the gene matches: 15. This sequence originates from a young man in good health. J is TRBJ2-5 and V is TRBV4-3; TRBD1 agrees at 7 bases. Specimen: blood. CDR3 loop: CASSQEFPTGTAFQETQYF. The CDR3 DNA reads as TGCGCCAGCAGCCAAGAGTTTCCCACTGGGACAGCATTTCAAGAGACCCAGTACTTC.